This T cell receptor (beta chain) was recovered during a study of cytomegalovirus exposure and HLA in healthy donors. Study-level background: From about 200 million T cells, an earlier analysis saw roughly 110 million unique TCR beta sequences.

The donors gave bone marrow, and they were healthy. V shed 6 bases and J shed 4 bases, with 12 bases lying between them. CDR3 size: 13 residues. Germline CDR1 and CDR2: SEHNR and FQNEAQ (reference sequence). Primers for the PCR totalled 60 Vbeta and 13 Jbeta. Only in-frame clones appear in the TCRdb table, and some are missing; sequencing was by immunoSEQ multiplex PCR. In the table there are about 170,000 clones, more than 60% of which are singletons. In its sample, this clone was seen a few times. Input material: PBMCs. This TCR came from a human donor in good health. This chain joins TRBV7-9 and TRBJ2-5; D possibly corresponds to TRBD2 (6 bases). CDR3 residues: CASSLGGVETQYF. The CDR3 bases are TGTGCCAGCAGTCTTGGAGGGGTAGAGACCCAGTACTTC.